The 16 T cell receptor beta chains below come from one sample, sequenced in a study of T cells in Graves' hyperthyroidism and ophthalmopathy. Regions amplified from RNA transcripts were the TCR beta CDR3 regions. An initial round of RT-PCR targeting the TCR CDR3 relied on the HTBI primer set. TCRdb re-called the multiplex PCR reads through MiXCR, storing one row per CDR3 protein. Of 600,000 to 900,000 distinct CDR3 sequences in the sample, about 17% were seen once. Material: blood. These receptors came from a man between 18 and 35 years old with Graves' hyperthyroidism.

This clonotype was detected ten times or more. The genes are TRBV28 and TRBJ1-2; D is uncertain. Germline V gene sequence: CDR1 MDHEN, CDR2 SYDVKM. V was cut by 8 bases and J by 2 bases, with 12 bases left in between. This CDR3 contains 13 residues. The CDR3 coding sequence is TGTGCCAGCGCTCCAGAGACCAACTATGGCTACACCTTC. Translated, it gives CASAPETNYGYTF.

This clonotype was seen at least ten times. The CDR3 loop is CASSLVGPIAERSEQYF. CDR3 bases: TGTGCCAGCAGCTTAGTAGGACCGATTGCGGAGCGTTCCGAGCAGTACTTC. The chain employs TRBV7-2 and TRBJ2-7; D call uncertain. The V end was cut by 1 base, the J end by 6 bases, with 22 bases between. Germline V gives CDR1 SGHTA, CDR2 FQGNSA. The CDR3 length is 17 residues.

V is TRBV29-1 and J is TRBJ1-3, with D perhaps TRBD1 (6 bases). V was shortened by 7 bases and J by 4 bases, with 14 bases between the two germline ends. Germline-derived CDR1 and CDR2 are SQVTM and ANQGSEA. This CDR3 has 13 amino acids. CDR3 sequence (DNA): TGCAGCGCCGGGGGGGCAAACGGAAACACCATATATTTT. It encodes CSAGGANGNTIYF.

In this sample, this clonotype turned up many times. V is TRBV6-5 and J is TRBJ1-5; D uncertain. The V gene's germline CDR1 is MNHEY and CDR2 SVGAGI. The ends were cut back, 2 bases at V and 7 bases at J, with 12 bases in the middle. There are 14 residues in the CDR3. Written as DNA, the CDR3 is TGTGCCAGCAGTTACATCGGGGAGGGACAGCCCCAGCATTTT. It yields the protein CASSYIGEGQPQHF.

This clonotype has at least ten counts. The chain employs TRBV10-3 and TRBJ1-1; D unresolved. The CDR3 is made up of 16 amino acids. V was cut by 0 bases and J by 0 bases, with 11 bases left in between. Looked up from germline, CDR1 is ENHRY and CDR2 is SYGVKD. The CDR3 bases are TGTGCCATCAGTGAGTCGAAGTCCAGGCTGAACACTGAAGCTTTCTTT. Translation: CAISESKSRLNTEAFF.

This clonotype was seen a few times. The V gene is TRBV19, the J gene TRBJ2-7, with D unclear. Germline V CDR1 and CDR2: LNHDA, SQIVND (reference sequence). Trimming left V 7 bases short and J 4 bases short, with 8 bases between. The length of the CDR3 is 11 residues. CDR3 residues: CASTDGYEQYF. CDR3 DNA: TGTGCCAGTACGGATGGTTACGAGCAGTACTTC.

The table lists this clonotype with many counts. The CDR3 sequence: CSARVGETLRDEQFF. The DNA of the CDR3 is TGCAGTGCTAGAGTCGGAGAAACCTTAAGGGATGAGCAGTTCTTC. The rearrangement joins TRBV20-1 to TRBJ2-1; no reliable D call. There are 15 residues in the CDR3. CDR1 and CDR2 from the germline V gene are DFQATT and SNEGSKA (reference sequence). Trimming pared 1 base from V and 8 bases from J, leaving 18 bases between.

This clonotype was seen repeatedly, ten times or more. This chain connects TRBV5-8 to TRBJ2-3; 10 bases match TRBD2. V dropped 0 bases and J dropped 3; count of bases not matched to a gene: 4. The CDR3 runs to 16 residues. Germline CDR1 reads SGHTS; CDR2 reads YDEGEE. The CDR3 protein is CASSLGLAGATDTQYF. The CDR3 DNA follows: TGTGCCAGCAGCTTGGGTCTAGCGGGAGCGACAGATACGCAGTATTTT.

This clonotype was counted at least ten times. The chain joins TRBV7-2 to TRBJ2-1; the match to TRBD2 covers 12 bases. This CDR3 region has 13 residues. V was pared by 5 bases and J by 10 bases, with 3 bases of the junction left unmatched. The germline gives CDR1 SGHTA, CDR2 FQGNSA. The CDR3 sequence is CASSLGLAGEQFF. The CDR3 DNA sequence: TGTGCCAGCAGCCTAGGACTAGCGGGAGAGCAGTTCTTC.

This clonotype was detected once. The junction and the germline gene differ at one end; a read error may be behind it. The rearrangement joins TRBV20-1 to TRBJ2-2; the D gene is possibly TRBD2 (5 bases). Looked up from germline, CDR1 is DFQATT and CDR2 is SNEGSKA (reference sequence). This CDR3 spans 11 amino acids. The CDR3 sequence: CGASRGGELFF. CDR3 DNA sequence: TGCGGTGCCTCCCGGGGCGGGGAGCTGTTTTTT.

At least ten counts were recorded for this clonotype. The rearrangement joins TRBV28 to TRBJ2-7; TRBD1 agrees at 9 bases. CDR1 and CDR2 (germline): MDHEN, SYDVKM. CDR3 length: 15 amino acids. V trimming: 4 bases; J trimming: 2 bases; junction bases outside the gene matches: 6. The CDR3 region is CASSSPGQGTYEQYF. In DNA, the CDR3 is TGTGCCAGCAGTTCTCCGGGACAGGGTACCTACGAGCAGTACTTC.

This clonotype was found many times. The chain combines TRBV28 with TRBJ1-5; 7 nucleotides align to TRBD1. The CDR3 covers 14 residues. Germline V gene sequence: CDR1 MDHEN, CDR2 SYDVKM. As DNA, the CDR3 is TGTGTTTCTGGGGGACAGACAGTCTCTCAGCCCCAGCATTTT. It specifies CVSGGQTVSQPQHF.

In its sample, this clonotype was seen many times. Written as DNA, the CDR3 is TGTGCCAGCAGCTTTACAGGGGGCACAACTAATGAAAAACTGTTTTTT. Translation gives CASSFTGGTTNEKLFF. The chain links TRBV7-9 to TRBJ1-4; 9 bases match TRBD1. V lost 3 bases and J lost 0; bases outside the gene matches: 2. Germline assignment: CDR1 SEHNR and CDR2 FQNEAQ (reference sequence). The CDR3 extends over 16 amino acids.

This clonotype was counted many times. The chain joins TRBV6-1 to TRBJ2-1, with D unresolved. CDR3 size: 12 residues. Trimming removed 5 bases at V and 9 bases at J, with 11 bases between. Germline V gives CDR1 MNHNS, CDR2 SASEGT. DNA for the CDR3: TGTGCCAGCAGTTGGGTGGGCGGTGAGCAGTTCTTC. This translates into CASSWVGGEQFF.

This clonotype was detected only a few times. The J gene is TRBJ2-5, the V gene TRBV3-1; a possible D gene is TRBD2 (6 bases). The CDR3 covers 13 residues. V was pared by 5 bases and J by 5 bases, with 12 bases between. CDR1 is LGHDT and CDR2 is YNNKEL in the germline V gene (reference sequence). The CDR3 protein is CASSSRGSETQYF. DNA for the CDR3: TGTGCCAGCAGCTCCCGGGGGAGTGAGACCCAGTACTTC.

This clonotype was observed at least ten times. The rearrangement joins TRBV14 to TRBJ2-1; D might be TRBD1 (5 bases). Trimming left V 0 bases short and J 3 bases short, with 12 bases between. CDR1 SGHDN and CDR2 FVKESK come from the germline V gene. This CDR3 is 16 amino acids long. The CDR3 spells CASSQDQDIYYNEQFF. As DNA, the CDR3 is TGTGCCAGCAGCCAAGATCAGGACATTTACTACAATGAGCAGTTCTTC.